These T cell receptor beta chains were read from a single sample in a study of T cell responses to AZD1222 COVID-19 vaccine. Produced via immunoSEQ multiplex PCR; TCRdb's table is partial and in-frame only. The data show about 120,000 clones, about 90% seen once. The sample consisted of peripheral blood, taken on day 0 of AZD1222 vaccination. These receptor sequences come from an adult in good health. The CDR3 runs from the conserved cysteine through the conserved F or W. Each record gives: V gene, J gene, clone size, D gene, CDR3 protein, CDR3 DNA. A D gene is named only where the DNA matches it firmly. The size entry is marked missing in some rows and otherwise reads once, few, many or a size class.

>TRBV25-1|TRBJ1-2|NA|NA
CASSQWTEYGYTF
TGTGCCAGCAGTCAGTGGACGGAGTATGGCTACACCTTC
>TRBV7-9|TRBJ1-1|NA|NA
CAGSSLDPEAFF
TGTGCCGGGTCAAGCTTGGACCCTGAAGCTTTCTTT
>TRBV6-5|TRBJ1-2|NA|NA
CASRKIPPGDRGYTF
TGTGCCAGCCGTAAGATTCCTCCAGGGGATAGAGGCTACACCTTC
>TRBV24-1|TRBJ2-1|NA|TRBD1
CATSDRRTGRSSYNEQFF
TGTGCCACCAGTGACCGGAGGACAGGCCGAAGCTCCTACAATGAGCAGTTCTTC
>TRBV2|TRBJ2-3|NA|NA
CASSGGHGFTDTQYF
TGTGCCAGCAGTGGGGGGCACGGCTTCACAGATACGCAGTATTTT
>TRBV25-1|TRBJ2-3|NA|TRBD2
CASSEAGGQYF
TGTGCCAGCAGTGAAGCGGGGGGGCAGTATTTT
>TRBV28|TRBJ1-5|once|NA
CASSRTGWGGSNQPQHF
TGTGCCAGCAGTAGGACGGGGTGGGGAGGAAGCAATCAGCCCCAGCATTTT
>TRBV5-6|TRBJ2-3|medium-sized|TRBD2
CASSRLAGASTDTQYF
TGTGCCAGCAGTCGACTAGCGGGGGCCAGCACAGATACGCAGTATTTT
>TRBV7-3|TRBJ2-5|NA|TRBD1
CASSLGGQGIQETQYF
TGTGCCAGCAGCTTAGGGGGACAGGGTATCCAAGAGACCCAGTACTTC
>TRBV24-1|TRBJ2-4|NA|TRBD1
CATSDPRQGDIQYF
TGTGCCACCAGTGATCCCAGACAGGGGGACATTCAGTACTTC
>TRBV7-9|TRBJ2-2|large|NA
CASSLVSTGELFF
TGTGCCAGCAGCTTAGTTAGCACCGGGGAGCTGTTTTTT